One TCR beta chain is described in this entry. Germline V lookup: CDR1 MDHEN, CDR2 SYDVKM. This CDR3 region has 11 residues. V lost 10 bases and J 2 bases, leaving 9 bases between the germline ends. Original analysis: Amplification from reference gene primers served as the basis for estimated nucleated cell counts. The protocol was immunoSEQ multiplex PCR, while the TCRdb copy is restricted to in-frame clones and leaves out a portion. That table furnishes V, J and clone size, whereas the DNA furnished D and trimming. Of about 150,000 clones in the sample, 70% to 90% were seen once. The sample comes from a study of blood T cell repertoires in COVID-19. About the study: Researchers got acute and convalescent COVID-19 samples from the United States, Italy and Spain. The cDNA or gDNA used as material had been derived from T cells, B-cell-depleted T cells, or PBMCs.

The gene calls are TRBV28 and TRBJ2-7, with D possibly being TRBD1 (6 bases). This clonotype was obtained from a human donor with acute or convalescent COVID-19. The donor label of this sample is uncertain. Sequencing used peripheral blood. CDR3 nucleotide sequence: TGTGCCACACAGGGTACCTACGAGCAGTACGTC. As protein: CATQGTYEQYV.